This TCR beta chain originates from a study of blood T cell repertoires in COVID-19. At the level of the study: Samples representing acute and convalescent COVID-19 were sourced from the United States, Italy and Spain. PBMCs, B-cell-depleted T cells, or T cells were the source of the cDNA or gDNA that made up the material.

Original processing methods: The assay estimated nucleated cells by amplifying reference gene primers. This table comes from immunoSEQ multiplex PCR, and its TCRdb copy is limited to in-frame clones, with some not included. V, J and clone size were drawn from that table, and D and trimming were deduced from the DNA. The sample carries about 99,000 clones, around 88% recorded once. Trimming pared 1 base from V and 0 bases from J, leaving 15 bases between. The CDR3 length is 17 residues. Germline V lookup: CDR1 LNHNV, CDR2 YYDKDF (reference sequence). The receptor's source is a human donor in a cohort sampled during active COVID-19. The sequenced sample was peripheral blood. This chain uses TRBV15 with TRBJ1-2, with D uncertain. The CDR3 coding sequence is TGTGCCACCAGCAGAGGGAGGGATCAAGAAACTAACTATGGCTACACCTTC. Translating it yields CATSRGRDQETNYGYTF. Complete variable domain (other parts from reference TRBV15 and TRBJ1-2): DAMVIQNPRYQVTQFGKPVTLSCSQTLNHNVMYWYQQKSSQAPKLLFHYYDKDFNNEADTPDNFQSRRPNTSFCFLDIRSPGLGDTAMYLCATSRGRDQETNYGYTFGSGTRLTVV.